The source of this T cell receptor (beta chain) is a study of blood T cells in healthy people across ages. This clonotype was seen only a few times. V lost 8 bases and J lost 3; bases outside the gene matches: 14. The CDR3 is 16 residues long. Germline V gene data show CDR1 as MDHEN and CDR2 as SYDVKM. Alongside a J-beta primer mix, a sample-barcoded 5' primer served in a second PCR lasting about 7 to 12 cycles. TCRdb re-called the 5' RACE reads through MiXCR, storing one row per CDR3 protein. The sample shows roughly 1,500,000 distinct CDR3 sequences, approximately 42% of them seen only once. The chain links TRBV28 to TRBJ1-2; TRBD1 matches at 8 bases. Source material: blood. This clonotype was obtained from a young woman in good health. The CDR3 bases are TGTGCCAGCGTCCTACGGGCACACAGGGGGGACTATGGCTACACCTTC. Residues: CASVLRAHRGDYGYTF.